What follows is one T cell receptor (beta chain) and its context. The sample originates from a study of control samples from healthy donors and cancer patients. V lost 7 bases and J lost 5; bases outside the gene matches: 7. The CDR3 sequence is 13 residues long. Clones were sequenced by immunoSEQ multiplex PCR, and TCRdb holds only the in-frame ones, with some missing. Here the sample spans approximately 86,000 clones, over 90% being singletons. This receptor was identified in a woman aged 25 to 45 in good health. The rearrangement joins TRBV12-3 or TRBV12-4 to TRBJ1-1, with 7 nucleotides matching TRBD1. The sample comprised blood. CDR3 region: CASNIDRVTEAFF. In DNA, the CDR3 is TGTGCCAGCAATATTGACAGGGTGACTGAAGCTTTCTTT.